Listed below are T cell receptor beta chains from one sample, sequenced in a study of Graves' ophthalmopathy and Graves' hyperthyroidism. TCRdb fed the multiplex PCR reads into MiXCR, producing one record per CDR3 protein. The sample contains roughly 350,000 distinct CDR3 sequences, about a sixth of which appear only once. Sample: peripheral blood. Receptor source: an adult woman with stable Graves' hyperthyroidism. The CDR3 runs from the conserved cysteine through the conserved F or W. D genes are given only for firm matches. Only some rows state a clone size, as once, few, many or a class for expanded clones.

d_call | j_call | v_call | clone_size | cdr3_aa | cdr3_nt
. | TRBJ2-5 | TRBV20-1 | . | CSARSGRQETQYF | TGCAGTGCTAGGAGTGGGCGCCAAGAGACCCAGTACTTC
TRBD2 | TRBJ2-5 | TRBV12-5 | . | CASGPGLAGRETQYF | TGTGCTAGTGGACCTGGACTAGCGGGGAGGGAGACCCAGTACTTC
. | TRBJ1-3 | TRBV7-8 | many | CASSLSKGSSGNTIYF | TGTGCCAGCAGCTTAAGCAAGGGGAGCTCTGGAAACACCATATATTTT
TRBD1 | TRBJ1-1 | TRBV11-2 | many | CASSRSGQNEAFF | TGTGCCAGCAGCCGCTCGGGACAGAATGAAGCTTTCTTT
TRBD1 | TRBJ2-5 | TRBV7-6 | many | CASRGQGHETQYF | TGTGCCAGCAGGGGACAGGGGCACGAGACCCAGTACTTC
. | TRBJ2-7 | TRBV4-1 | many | CASSQVVTRQYF | TGCGCCAGCAGCCAAGTAGTGACACGGCAGTACTTC
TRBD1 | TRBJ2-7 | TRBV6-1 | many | CASSDGTGGHEQYF | TGTGCCAGCAGTGATGGGACAGGGGGCCACGAGCAGTACTTC
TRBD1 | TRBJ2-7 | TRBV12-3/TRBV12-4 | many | CASSETGWRYEQYF | TGTGCCAGCAGTGAGACAGGGTGGCGGTACGAGCAGTACTTC
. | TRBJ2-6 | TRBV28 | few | CASTFTSSGANVLTF | TGTGCCAGCACCTTCACCTCGTCTGGGGCCAACGTCCTGACTTTC
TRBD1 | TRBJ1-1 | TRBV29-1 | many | CSVEYRGIDTEAFF | TGCAGCGTTGAGTACAGGGGAATAGACACTGAAGCTTTCTTT
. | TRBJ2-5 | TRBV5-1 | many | CASSLEPGEETQYF | TGCGCCAGCAGCTTGGAGCCAGGAGAAGAGACCCAGTACTTC
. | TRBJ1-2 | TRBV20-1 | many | CSALPVGSGYTF | TGCAGTGCTCTACCTGTTGGGTCGGGCTACACCTTC
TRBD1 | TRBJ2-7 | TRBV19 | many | CASSILDRSYEQYF | TGTGCCAGTAGTATTTTGGACAGGAGCTACGAGCAGTACTTC
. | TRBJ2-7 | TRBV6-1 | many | CASSGDFRGYEQYF | TGTGCCAGCAGTGGAGACTTCAGGGGATACGAGCAGTACTTC
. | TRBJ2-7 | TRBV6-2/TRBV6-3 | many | CASSYSATRNSYEQYF | TGTGCCAGCAGTTACTCGGCGACTAGGAACTCCTACGAGCAGTACTTC
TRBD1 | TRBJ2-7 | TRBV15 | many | CATSRGLQGSLYEQYF | TGTGCCACCAGCAGAGGTCTACAGGGGAGTCTCTACGAGCAGTACTTC
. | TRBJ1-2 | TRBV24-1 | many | CATSERGHYGYTF | TGTGCCACCAGTGAGCGGGGGCACTATGGCTACACCTTC
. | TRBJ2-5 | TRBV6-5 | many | CASSYVGREEETQYF | TGTGCCAGCAGTTACGTCGGGAGAGAGGAAGAGACCCAGTACTTC
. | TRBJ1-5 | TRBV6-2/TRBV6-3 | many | CASSYTDSPNQPQHF | TGTGCCAGCAGCTACACGGACAGCCCCAATCAGCCCCAGCATTTT
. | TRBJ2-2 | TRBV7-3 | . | CASSNASGTGELFF | TGTGCCAGCAGCAACGCGTCGGGCACCGGGGAGCTGTTTTTT
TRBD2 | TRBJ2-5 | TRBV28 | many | CASSPGTSGKETQYF | TGTGCCAGCAGTCCAGGGACTAGCGGGAAGGAGACCCAGTACTTC
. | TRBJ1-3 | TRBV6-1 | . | CASSEAWRGANIYF | TGTGCCAGCAGTGAAGCTTGGAGGGGTGCGAACATATATTTT
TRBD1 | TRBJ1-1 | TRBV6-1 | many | CASSAFRTGYTEAFF | TGTGCCAGCAGTGCGTTTCGGACAGGGTACACTGAAGCTTTCTTT
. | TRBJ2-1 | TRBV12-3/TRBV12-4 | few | CASRSGTREYNEQFF | TGTGCCAGCAGGTCGGGGACAAGGGAATACAATGAGCAGTTCTTC
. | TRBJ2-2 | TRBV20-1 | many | CSASGFTGELFF | TGCAGTGCTAGCGGTTTCACCGGGGAGCTGTTTTTT
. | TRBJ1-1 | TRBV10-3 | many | CAIRVSQGTEAFF | TGTGCCATCAGAGTAAGCCAGGGGACTGAAGCTTTCTTT
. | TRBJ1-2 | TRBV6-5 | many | CASSYEGSAYGYTF | TGTGCCAGCAGTTACGAGGGGAGTGCCTATGGCTACACCTTC